The present TCR beta chain was sequenced within a study of Ad26.COV2.S vaccination and SARS-CoV-2 variants. Concerning this clone: What it binds is unknown.

Indicated treatment: approximately 18 received Ad26.COV2.S at low or high dose, single or two shots; 5 received placebo; per-sample allocation not given. The study sampled participants on day 63 after the first vaccine or placebo injection. General study points: For non-spike TCRs, breadth in vaccine recipients resembled that in placebo recipients. Vaccinees displayed broader spike-specific TCR repertoires than placebo recipients.

Germline V CDR1 and CDR2: SNHLY, FYNNEI. With V trimmed by 8 bases and J by 4 bases, 13 bases remained unmatched. The CDR3 totals 15 residues. The repertoire was sequenced with immunoSEQ multiplex PCR; TCRdb's copy has only in-frame clones and lacks some. The table records approximately 400,000 clones, around 83% of them present only once. This sequence was found in a person between 18 and 59 years old who received the Ad26.COV2.S COVID-19 vaccine or a placebo. The material sequenced was peripheral blood, taken in a trial of Ad26.COV2.S vaccine versus placebo. The chain employs TRBV2 and TRBJ2-5, with 7 bases matching TRBD1. The CDR3 reads CASGPRDSALETQYF. The CDR3 DNA reads as TGTGCCAGCGGACCTCGGGACAGCGCCCTAGAGACCCAGTACTTC.